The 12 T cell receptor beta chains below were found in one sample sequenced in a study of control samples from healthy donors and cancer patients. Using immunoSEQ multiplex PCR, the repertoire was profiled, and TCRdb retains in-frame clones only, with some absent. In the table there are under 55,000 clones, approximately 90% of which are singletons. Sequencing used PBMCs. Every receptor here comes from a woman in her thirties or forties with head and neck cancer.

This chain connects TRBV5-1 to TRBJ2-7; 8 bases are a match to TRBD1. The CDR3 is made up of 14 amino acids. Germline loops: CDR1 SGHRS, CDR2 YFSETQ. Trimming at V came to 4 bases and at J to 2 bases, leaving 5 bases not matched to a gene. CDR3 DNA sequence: TGCGCCAGCAGCCTGCGGACAGGGCCCTACGAGCAGTACTTC. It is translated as CASSLRTGPYEQYF.

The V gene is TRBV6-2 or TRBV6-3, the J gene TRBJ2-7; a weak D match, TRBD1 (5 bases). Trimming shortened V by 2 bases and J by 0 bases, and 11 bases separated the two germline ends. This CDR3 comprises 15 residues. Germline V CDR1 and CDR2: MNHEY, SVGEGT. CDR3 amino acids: CASSYGASSSYEQYF. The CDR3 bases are TGTGCCAGCAGTTACGGGGCGTCGAGCTCCTACGAGCAGTACTTC.

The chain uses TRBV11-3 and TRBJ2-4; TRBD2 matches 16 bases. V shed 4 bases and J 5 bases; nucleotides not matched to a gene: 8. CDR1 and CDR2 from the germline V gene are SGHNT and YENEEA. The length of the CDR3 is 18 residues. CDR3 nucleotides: TGTGCCAGCAGCTCCCCAGGGACTAGCGGGAGGGCCCAAAACATTCAGTACTTC. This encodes CASSSPGTSGRAQNIQYF. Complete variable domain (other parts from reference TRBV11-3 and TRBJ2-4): EAGVVQSPRYKIIEKKQPVAFWCNPISGHNTLYWYLQNLGQGPELLIRYENEEAVDDSQLPKDRFSAERLKGVDSTLKIQPAELGDSAVYLCASSSPGTSGRAQNIQYFGAGTRLSVL.

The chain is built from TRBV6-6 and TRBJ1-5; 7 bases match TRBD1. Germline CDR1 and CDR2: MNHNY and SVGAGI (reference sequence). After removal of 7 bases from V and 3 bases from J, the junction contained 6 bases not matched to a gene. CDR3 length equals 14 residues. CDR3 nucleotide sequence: TGTGCCAGCACCGCCACAGGGGACAATCAGCCCCAGCATTTT. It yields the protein CASTATGDNQPQHF.

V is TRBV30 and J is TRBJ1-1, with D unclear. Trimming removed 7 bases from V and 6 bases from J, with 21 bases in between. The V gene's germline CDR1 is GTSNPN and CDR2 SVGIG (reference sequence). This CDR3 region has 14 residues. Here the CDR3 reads CASVGGSRRAEAFF. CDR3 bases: TGTGCCTCGGTTGGAGGGTCGAGAAGGGCTGAAGCTTTCTTT. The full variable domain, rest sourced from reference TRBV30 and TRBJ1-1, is SQTIHQWPATLVQPVGSPLSLECTVEGTSNPNLYWYRQAAGRGLQLLFYSVGIGQISSEVPQNLSASRPQDRQFILSSKKLLLSDSGFYLCASVGGSRRAEAFFGQGTRLTVV.

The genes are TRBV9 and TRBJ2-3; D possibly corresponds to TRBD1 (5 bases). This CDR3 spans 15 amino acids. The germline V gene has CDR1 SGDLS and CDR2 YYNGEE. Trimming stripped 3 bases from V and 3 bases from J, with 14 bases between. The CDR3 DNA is TGTGCCAGCAGCGAGGATGGGGCTCGGACAGATACGCAGTATTTT. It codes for CASSEDGARTDTQYF.

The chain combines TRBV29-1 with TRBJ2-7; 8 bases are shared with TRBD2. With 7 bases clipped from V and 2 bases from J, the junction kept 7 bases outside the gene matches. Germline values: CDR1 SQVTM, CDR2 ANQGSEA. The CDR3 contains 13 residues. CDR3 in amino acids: CSAGGTEPYEQYF. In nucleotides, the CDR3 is TGCAGCGCGGGGGGGACGGAACCCTACGAGCAGTACTTC.

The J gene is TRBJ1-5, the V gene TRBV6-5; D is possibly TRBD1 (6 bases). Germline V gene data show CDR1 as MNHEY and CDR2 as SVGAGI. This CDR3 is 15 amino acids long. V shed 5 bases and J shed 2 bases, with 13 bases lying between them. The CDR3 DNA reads TGTGCCAGCAGTCCCCAGGGGCCAGGCAATCAGCCCCAGCATTTT. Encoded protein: CASSPQGPGNQPQHF.

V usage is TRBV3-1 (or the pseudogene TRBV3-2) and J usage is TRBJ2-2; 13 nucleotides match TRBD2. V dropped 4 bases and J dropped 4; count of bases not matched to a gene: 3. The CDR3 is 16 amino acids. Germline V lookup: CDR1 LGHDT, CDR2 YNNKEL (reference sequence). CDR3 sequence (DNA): TGTGCCAGCAGCCCCCGGACTAGCGGGGGCACCGGGGAGCTGTTTTTT. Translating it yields CASSPRTSGGTGELFF.

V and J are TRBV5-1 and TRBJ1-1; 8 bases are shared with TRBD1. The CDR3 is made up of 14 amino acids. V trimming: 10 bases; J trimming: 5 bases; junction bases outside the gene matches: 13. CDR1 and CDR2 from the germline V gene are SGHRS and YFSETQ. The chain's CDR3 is CASHRGGERTEAFF. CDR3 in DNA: TGCGCCTCTCACAGGGGGGGAGAGAGGACTGAAGCTTTCTTT.

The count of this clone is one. The CDR3 region has the DNA TGTGCCAGCTCACCAAGTTTCGGGGGCGCGTATCAGCCCCAGCATTTT. This gives the protein CASSPSFGGAYQPQHF. The V call is TRBV18, the J call TRBJ1-5, with D possibly matching TRBD1 (6 bases). The CDR3 totals 16 residues. Looked up from germline, CDR1 is KGHSH and CDR2 is LQKENI. The V gene lost 2 bases and the J gene lost 5 bases, with 16 bases spanning the gap.

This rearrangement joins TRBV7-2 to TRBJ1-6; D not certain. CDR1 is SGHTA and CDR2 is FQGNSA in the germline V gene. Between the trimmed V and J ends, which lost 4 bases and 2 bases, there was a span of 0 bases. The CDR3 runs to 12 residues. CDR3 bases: TGTGCCAGCAGCTCCTATAATTCACCCCTCCACTTT. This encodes CASSSYNSPLHF.